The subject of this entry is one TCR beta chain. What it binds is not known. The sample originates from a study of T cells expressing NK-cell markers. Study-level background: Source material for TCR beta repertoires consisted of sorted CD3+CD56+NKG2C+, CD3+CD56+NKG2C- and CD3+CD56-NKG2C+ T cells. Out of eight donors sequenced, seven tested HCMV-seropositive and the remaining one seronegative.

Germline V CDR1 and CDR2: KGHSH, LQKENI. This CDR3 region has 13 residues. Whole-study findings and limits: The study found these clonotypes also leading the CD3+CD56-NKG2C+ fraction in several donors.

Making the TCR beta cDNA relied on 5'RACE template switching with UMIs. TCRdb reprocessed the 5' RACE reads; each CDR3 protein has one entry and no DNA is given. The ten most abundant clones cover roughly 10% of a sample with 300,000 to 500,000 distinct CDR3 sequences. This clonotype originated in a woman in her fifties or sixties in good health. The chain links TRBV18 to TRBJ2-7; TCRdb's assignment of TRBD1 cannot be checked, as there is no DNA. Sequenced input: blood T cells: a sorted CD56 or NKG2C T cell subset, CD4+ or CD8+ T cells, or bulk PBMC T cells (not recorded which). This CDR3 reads CASSPPIGGEQYF.